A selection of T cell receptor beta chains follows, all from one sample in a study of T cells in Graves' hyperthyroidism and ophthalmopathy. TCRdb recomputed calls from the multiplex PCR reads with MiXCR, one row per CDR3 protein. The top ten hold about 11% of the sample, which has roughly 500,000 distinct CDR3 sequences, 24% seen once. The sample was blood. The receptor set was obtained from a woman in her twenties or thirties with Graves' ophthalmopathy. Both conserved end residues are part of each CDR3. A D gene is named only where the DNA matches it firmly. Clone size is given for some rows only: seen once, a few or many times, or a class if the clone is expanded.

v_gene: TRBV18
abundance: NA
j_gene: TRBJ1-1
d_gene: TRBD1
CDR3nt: TGTGCCAGCTCAAGGACAGGGGGCACTGAAGCTTCCTTT
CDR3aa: CASSRTGGTEASF

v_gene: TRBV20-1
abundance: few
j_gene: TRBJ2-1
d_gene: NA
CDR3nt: TGCAGTGCCCGGAGGGGGTCGAGCGTCTCTGAGCAGTTCTTC
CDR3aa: CSARRGSSVSEQFF

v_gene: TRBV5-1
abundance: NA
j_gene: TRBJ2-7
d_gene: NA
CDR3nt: TGCGCCAGCAGCCACCAACCGCCGGGACACCTCTACGAGCAGTACTTC
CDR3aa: CASSHQPPGHLYEQYF

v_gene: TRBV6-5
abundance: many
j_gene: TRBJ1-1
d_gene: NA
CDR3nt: TGTGCCAGCAGCCTTTCGGGGGGTGAAGCTTTCTTT
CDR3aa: CASSLSGGEAFF

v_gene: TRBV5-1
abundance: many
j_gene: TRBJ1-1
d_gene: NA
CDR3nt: TGCGCCAGCAGCTCGGGACAAAGCAGGTCTGAAGCTTTCTTT
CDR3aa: CASSSGQSRSEAFF

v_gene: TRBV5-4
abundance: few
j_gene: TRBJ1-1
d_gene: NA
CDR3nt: TGTGCCAGCAGCTTAGCCGCAGAAATGCACACTGAAGCTTTCTTT
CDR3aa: CASSLAAEMHTEAFF

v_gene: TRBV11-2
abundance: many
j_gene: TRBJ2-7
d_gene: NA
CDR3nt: TGTGCCAGCAGCTTAGAGGTGGGGAGCTCCTACGAGCAGTACTTC
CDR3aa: CASSLEVGSSYEQYF

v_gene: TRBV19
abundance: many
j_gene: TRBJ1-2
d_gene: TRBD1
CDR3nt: TGTGCCAGTAGTACCGCCCCGACAGGGGTCTATGGCTACACCTTC
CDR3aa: CASSTAPTGVYGYTF

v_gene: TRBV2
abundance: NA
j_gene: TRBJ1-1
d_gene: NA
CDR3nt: TGTGCCAGCAACCAACCGACAGTCAACGCTGAAGCTTTCTTT
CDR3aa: CASNQPTVNAEAFF

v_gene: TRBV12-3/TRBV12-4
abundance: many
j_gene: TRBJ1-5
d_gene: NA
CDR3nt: TGTGCCAGCAGTTTGAGGTTACCTAGCAATCAGCCCCAGCATTTT
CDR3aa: CASSLRLPSNQPQHF

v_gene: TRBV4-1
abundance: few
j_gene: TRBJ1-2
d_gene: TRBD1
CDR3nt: TGCGCCAGCAGCCAAGCAACATTCCTACAGGGGAGCTACACCTTC
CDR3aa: CASSQATFLQGSYTF

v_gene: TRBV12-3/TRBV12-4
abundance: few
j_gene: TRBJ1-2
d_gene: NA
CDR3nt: TGTGCCAGCAGTTTAGCGGCGGCAGGGGATGGCTACACCTTC
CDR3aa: CASSLAAAGDGYTF

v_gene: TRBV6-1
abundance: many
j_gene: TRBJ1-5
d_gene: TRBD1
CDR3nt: TGTGCCAGCAGTACCGGGACAGGTAATCAGCCCCAGCATTTT
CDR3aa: CASSTGTGNQPQHF

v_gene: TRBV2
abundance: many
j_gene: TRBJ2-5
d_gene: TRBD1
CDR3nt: TGTGCCAGCAGTGAACTCCCGGGACAGGGCGAGACCCAGTACTTC
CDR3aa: CASSELPGQGETQYF

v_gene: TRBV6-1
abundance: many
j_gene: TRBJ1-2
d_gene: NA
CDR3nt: TGTGCCAGCAGGACCGGTGCGGGGTTTAACTATGGCTACACCTTC
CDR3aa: CASRTGAGFNYGYTF

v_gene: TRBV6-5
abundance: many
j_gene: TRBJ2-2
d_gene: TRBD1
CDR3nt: TGTGCCAGCAGTTCCCGGGACAGGAGCACCGGGGAGCTGTTTTTT
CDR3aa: CASSSRDRSTGELFF

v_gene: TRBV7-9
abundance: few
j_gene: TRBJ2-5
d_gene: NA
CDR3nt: TGTGCCAGCAGCTTAGTGGTCGAGACCCAGTACTTC
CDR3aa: CASSLVVETQYF

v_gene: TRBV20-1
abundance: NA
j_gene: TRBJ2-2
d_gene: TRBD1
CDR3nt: TGCAGTGCTAACAGACAGGGGACCGGGGAGCTGTTTTTT
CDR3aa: CSANRQGTGELFF

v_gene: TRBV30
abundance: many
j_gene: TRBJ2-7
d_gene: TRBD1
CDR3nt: TGTGCCTGGAGTGGGGGGACAGGGCGGTACGAGCAGTACTTC
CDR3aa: CAWSGGTGRYEQYF

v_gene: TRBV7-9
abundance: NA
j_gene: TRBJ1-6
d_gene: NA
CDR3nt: TGTGCCAGCAGCTCGGGGACATATAATTCACCCCTCCACTTT
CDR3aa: CASSSGTYNSPLHF

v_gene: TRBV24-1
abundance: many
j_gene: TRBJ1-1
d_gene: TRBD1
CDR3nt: TGTGCCACCAGTGACAATCCAGGGGGGCCCACTGAAGCTTTCTTT
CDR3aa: CATSDNPGGPTEAFF

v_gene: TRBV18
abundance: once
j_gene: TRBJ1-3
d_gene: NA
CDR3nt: TGTGCCAGCTCACCACCGGCGGCCTCTGGAAACACCATATATTTT
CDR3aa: CASSPPAASGNTIYF

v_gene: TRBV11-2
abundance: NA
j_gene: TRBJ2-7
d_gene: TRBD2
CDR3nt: TGTGCCAGCAGCTCGCCGGCGGGAGCCATATCCTACGAGCAGTACTTC
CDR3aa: CASSSPAGAISYEQYF

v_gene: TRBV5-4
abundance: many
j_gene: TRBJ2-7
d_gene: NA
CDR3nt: TGTGCCAGCAGCTCCGCCGGGACACACTACGAGCAGTACTTC
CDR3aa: CASSSAGTHYEQYF